Shown below are 8 T cell receptor beta chains from a single sample sequenced in a study of Graves' ophthalmopathy and Graves' hyperthyroidism. From RNA, the CDR3 regions of TCR beta chains were amplified and sequenced. RT-PCR was first run with HTBI primers, then multiplex PCR in a second round. In TCRdb, the multiplex PCR reads were re-called with MiXCR into one record per CDR3 protein. In the table there are 220,000 or so distinct CDR3 sequences, around a fifth of which are singletons. Material: peripheral blood. These receptors were collected from a woman in her fifties or sixties with Graves' ophthalmopathy.

Many counts were recorded for this clonotype. The chain combines TRBV19 with TRBJ2-5, with 7 bases lining up with TRBD1. The V segment lost 4 bases and the J segment 3 bases; nucleotides outside the gene matches: 5. The CDR3 spans 14 residues. The germline V gene has CDR1 LNHDA and CDR2 SQIVND (reference sequence). The CDR3 DNA reads as TGTGCCAGTAGTAAGCGGACAGGTGAAGAGACCCAGTACTTC. It is translated as CASSKRTGEETQYF.

This clonotype was counted at least ten times. Since a much larger clone is just one base distant, this may be a read error. The chain recombines TRBV5-1 with TRBJ1-2, with D perhaps TRBD1 (5 bases). The CDR3 runs to 15 residues. The V end lost 0 bases, the J end lost 5 bases, and 14 bases lay between the germline ends. Germline values: CDR1 SGHRS, CDR2 YFSETQ. CDR3 sequence (DNA): TGCGCCAGCAGCTTGGCTGACAGCCTACATTATGGCTACACCTTC. The encoded protein is CASSLADSLHYGYTF.

The chain is built from TRBV30 and TRBJ2-5, with 10 bases aligning to TRBD2. V dropped 5 bases and J dropped 5; count of bases not matched to a gene: 14. The CDR3 runs 16 residues. Germline-derived CDR1 and CDR2 are GTSNPN and SVGIG (reference sequence). The CDR3 loop is CAWGRGLAGAHETQYF. DNA for the CDR3: TGTGCCTGGGGGAGGGGGCTAGCGGGGGCTCACGAGACCCAGTACTTC.

This clonotype was detected only a few times. This chain uses TRBV9 with TRBJ2-5, with 9 bases matching TRBD2. Germline CDR1 SGDLS, CDR2 YYNGEE. V was clipped by 0 bases and J by 1 base; unmatched bases: 4. The CDR3 sequence is 16 residues long. CDR3 region: CASSVGLAGTQETQYF. CDR3 coding DNA: TGTGCCAGCAGCGTAGGCCTAGCGGGGACCCAAGAGACCCAGTACTTC.

The genes are TRBV12-3 or TRBV12-4 and TRBJ2-2; D is possibly TRBD2 (5 bases). V lost 8 bases and J lost 5, with 18 bases in between. The CDR3 has 15 amino acids. The DNA for the CDR3 is TGTGCCAGCGTGGACTTAAGGACGGGGACCGGGGAGCTGTTTTTT. This translates into CASVDLRTGTGELFF.

This clonotype was counted ten times or more. The CDR3 coding sequence is TGTGCCAGCAGCCTAGCGGTGGCTGAAGCTTTCTTT. It translates to CASSLAVAEAFF. V and J are TRBV28 and TRBJ1-1; the D is unclear. Trimming pared 6 bases from V and 6 bases from J, leaving 11 bases between. Germline CDR1 is MDHEN and CDR2 is SYDVKM. This CDR3 spans 12 amino acids.

This clonotype came up many times. The rearrangement joins TRBV24-1 to TRBJ1-5, with 8 nucleotides matching TRBD1. V dropped 3 bases and J dropped 6; count of bases not matched to a gene: 9. This CDR3 has 16 amino acids. Looked up from germline, CDR1 is KGHDR and CDR2 is SFDVKD. The CDR3 DNA follows: TGTGCCACCAGTGATGCGGAAATCGGGACAGGTCAGCCCCAGCATTTT. Residues: CATSDAEIGTGQPQHF.

In its sample, this clonotype was seen many times. The chain joins TRBV12-3 or TRBV12-4 to TRBJ1-2; tentatively, D is TRBD1 (6 bases). V dropped 3 bases and J dropped 4 bases, with 18 bases sitting between them. There are 16 residues in the CDR3. The DNA of the CDR3 is TGTGCCAGCAGTTTGGGGGGGGGGGCTCTAGGCTATGGCTACACCTTC. Translating gives CASSLGGGALGYGYTF.